The 21 T cell receptor beta chains given below trace back to one sample, sequenced in a study of shared T cell receptors in the human thymus. This table comes from immunoSEQ multiplex PCR, and its TCRdb copy is limited to in-frame clones, with some not included. The sample carries approximately 760,000 clones, roughly 85% recorded once. The sample was also linked to a second study, of human thymus T cells.

Sequencing was carried out using thymocytes. Receptors were obtained from a girl under two years old with a congenital heart defect.

The V call is TRBV27, the J call TRBJ2-7, with a possible D match to TRBD2 (6 bases). The ends were cut back, 0 bases at V and 4 bases at J, with 19 bases in the middle. CDR1 and CDR2 (germline): MNHEY, SMNVEV (reference sequence). This CDR3 contains 17 residues. The CDR3 region is CASSLSVISGVLYEQYF. CDR3 bases: TGTGCCAGCAGTTTATCGGTCATTTCGGGGGTCCTTTACGAGCAGTACTTC.

In this sample, this clone turned up a few times. The rearrangement joins TRBV28 to TRBJ1-1, with a possible D match to TRBD1 (6 bases). Germline CDR1 is MDHEN and CDR2 is SYDVKM. This CDR3 contains 15 residues. V lost 5 bases, J lost 6 bases, and 19 bases lay in between. In nucleotides, the CDR3 is TGTGCCAGCAGTACGCCGACAGGAGGATTCCCTGAAGCTTTCTTT. Translating gives CASSTPTGGFPEAFF.

The rearrangement uses TRBV2 and TRBJ2-2; 7 bases agree with TRBD1. Germline V gene data show CDR1 as SNHLY and CDR2 as FYNNEI. The CDR3 has 16 residues. The trim removed 6 bases at V and 2 bases at J, leaving 9 bases unmatched. The CDR3 DNA is TGTGCCAGCAGCCCCCGGGACAGAAAAAACACCGGGGAGCTGTTTTTT. Protein: CASSPRDRKNTGELFF.

The chain couples TRBV9 to TRBJ1-2, with D tentatively TRBD1 (5 bases). The CDR3 is 14 amino acids. CDR1 and CDR2 (germline): SGDLS, YYNGEE. The ends were cut back, 3 bases at V and 4 bases at J, with 13 bases in the middle. This chain's CDR3 is CASSAPGIVYGYTF. The CDR3 coding sequence is TGTGCCAGCAGCGCACCAGGGATTGTCTATGGCTACACCTTC. The full variable domain, with the rest looked up from reference TRBV9 and TRBJ1-2, is DSGVTQTPKHLITATGQRVTLRCSPRSGDLSVYWYQQSLDQGLQFLIQYYNGEERAKGNILERFSAQQFPDLHSELNLSSLELGDSALYFCASSAPGIVYGYTFGSGTRLTVV.

This clone was detected only once. The rearrangement joins TRBV6-1 to TRBJ2-1; 7 bases agree with TRBD1. Germline lookup yields CDR1 MNHNS and CDR2 SASEGT. V dropped 4 bases and J dropped 3; count of bases not matched to a gene: 12. The CDR3 length is 17 residues. CDR3 amino acids: CASSGHSVWTGYNEQFF. CDR3 nucleotides: TGTGCCAGCAGTGGCCACTCGGTGTGGACAGGCTACAATGAGCAGTTCTTC.

This sequence joins TRBV18 and TRBJ2-7; 8 nucleotides line up with TRBD2. V lost 6 bases and J lost 6; bases outside the gene matches: 16. The CDR3 covers 16 residues. CDR1 KGHSH and CDR2 LQKENI come from the germline V gene. The CDR3 sequence is CASSLAPGLEIGEQYF. The CDR3 DNA reads TGTGCCAGCTCTCTTGCTCCGGGACTAGAAATCGGCGAGCAGTACTTC.

Here the CDR3 DNA reads TGTGCCAGCAGCTTTCTCCAGACGGAGAACTATGGCTACACCTTC. It translates to CASSFLQTENYGYTF. The chain uses TRBV11-2 and TRBJ1-2; D gene unclear. This CDR3 region has 15 residues. Germline V gene lookup returns CDR1 SGHAT and CDR2 FQNNGV. V lost 3 bases, J lost 2 bases, and 13 bases lay in between.

The gene calls are TRBV9 and TRBJ1-2; D not certain. This CDR3 is built from 13 residues. Trimming shortened V by 6 bases and J by 2 bases, and 11 bases separated the two germline ends. CDR1 and CDR2 from the germline V gene are SGDLS and YYNGEE. In nucleotides, the CDR3 is TGTGCCAGCACTGCGTCCAGGAACTATGGCTACACCTTC. It encodes CASTASRNYGYTF.

V usage is TRBV5-1 and J usage is TRBJ1-1; D is ambiguous. The V gene's germline CDR1 is SGHRS and CDR2 YFSETQ. Trimming took off 4 bases at V and 6 bases at J, with 25 bases between the two ends. This CDR3 has 17 amino acids. CDR3: CASSAPGGARRVPEAFF. CDR3 coding DNA: TGCGCCAGCAGCGCCCCAGGAGGAGCCCGAAGGGTGCCTGAAGCTTTCTTT.

This chain links TRBV27 with TRBJ1-5, with 7 bases lining up with TRBD1. After removal of 5 bases from V and 4 bases from J, the junction contained 14 bases not matched to a gene. The CDR3 has 17 residues. The germline V gene has CDR1 MNHEY and CDR2 SMNVEV (reference sequence). The CDR3 nucleotides read TGTGCCAGCAGTCTCACACCGACAGGGAAGTATAATCAGCCCCAGCATTTT. Encoded protein: CASSLTPTGKYNQPQHF.

The chain joins TRBV5-1 to TRBJ2-5, with a weak D call TRBD2 (5 bases). The germline CDR1 and CDR2 sequences are SGHRS and YFSETQ. With 1 base removed from V and 5 bases from J, the gap between germline ends came to 21 bases. The CDR3 has 17 amino acids. In DNA form, the CDR3 reads TGCGCCAGCAGCTTGTTTCTTCACCTAGCAAGCTGGGAGACCCAGTACTTC. Translating gives CASSLFLHLASWETQYF.

Here the CDR3 reads CASSVASQSQNTEAFF. In DNA form, the CDR3 reads TGTGCCAGCAGCGTAGCGTCACAGTCTCAAAACACTGAAGCTTTCTTT. The chain joins TRBV9 to TRBJ1-1; D remains ambiguous. The CDR3 totals 16 residues. Germline V gene lookup returns CDR1 SGDLS and CDR2 YYNGEE. Between the trimmed V and J ends, which lost 0 bases and 2 bases, there was a span of 14 bases. Full variable domain (missing parts from reference TRBV9 and TRBJ1-1): DSGVTQTPKHLITATGQRVTLRCSPRSGDLSVYWYQQSLDQGLQFLIQYYNGEERAKGNILERFSAQQFPDLHSELNLSSLELGDSALYFCASSVASQSQNTEAFFGQGTRLTVV.

The V gene is TRBV9, the J gene TRBJ2-3, with a weak D call TRBD2 (5 bases). The CDR3 extends over 19 amino acids. Germline lookup yields CDR1 SGDLS and CDR2 YYNGEE. V dropped 0 bases and J dropped 2 bases, with 22 bases sitting between them. This CDR3 reads CASSVGSAALAPSTDTQYF. The DNA of the CDR3 is TGTGCCAGCAGCGTAGGCTCGGCGGCCCTAGCTCCCTCCACAGATACGCAGTATTTT.

The chain links TRBV12-5 to TRBJ2-7; D perhaps matches TRBD2 (5 bases). V dropped 6 bases and J dropped 2 bases, with 20 bases sitting between them. Germline V gene lookup returns CDR1 LGHNT and CDR2 FRNRAP. The CDR3 has 16 residues. The CDR3, as DNA: TGTGCTAGTGGATGCCGATCCGTTGGAGGTACCTACGAGCAGTACTTC. As protein: CASGCRSVGGTYEQYF.

This clone turned up a few times. The chain is built from TRBV5-4 and TRBJ2-7; D is uncertain. The CDR3 consists of 18 residues. Germline loops: CDR1 SGHNT, CDR2 YYREEE (reference sequence). The V end was cut by 5 bases, the J end by 4 bases, with 28 bases between. CDR3 bases: TGTGCCAGCAGTCCAGGCACTTCTGTTTCGCAGACCATTTACGAGCAGTACTTC. This gives the protein CASSPGTSVSQTIYEQYF. The entire variable domain, with the rest obtained from reference TRBV5-4 and TRBJ2-7, is as follows: ETGVTQSPTHLIKTRGQQVTLRCSSQSGHNTVSWYQQALGQGPQFIFQYYREEENGRGNFPPRFSGLQFPNYSSELNVNALELDDSALYLCASSPGTSVSQTIYEQYFGPGTRLTVT.

The CDR3 loop reads CASSLRQFPHEQYF. In DNA, the CDR3 is TGCGCCAGCAGCTTGAGACAGTTCCCCCACGAGCAGTACTTC. The chain couples TRBV5-1 to TRBJ2-7; TRBD1 is a possible D gene (5 bases). The germline V gene has CDR1 SGHRS and CDR2 YFSETQ. V was trimmed by 1 base and J by 5 bases, leaving 13 bases between them. The CDR3 length is 14 residues.

J is TRBJ1-2 and V is TRBV19; 8 bases align to TRBD1. Germline-derived CDR1 and CDR2 are LNHDA and SQIVND (reference sequence). The V segment lost 7 bases and the J segment 7 bases; nucleotides outside the gene matches: 8. This CDR3 spans 13 amino acids. Here the CDR3 reads CASTPGQAGGYTF. CDR3 DNA: TGTGCCAGTACCCCGGGACAGGCGGGTGGCTACACCTTC.

V is TRBV4-3 and J is TRBJ1-1; TRBD1 is a possible D gene (6 bases). In germline, CDR1 is LGHNA, CDR2 YSLEER. V dropped 4 bases and J dropped 1 base, with 16 bases sitting between them. The CDR3 sequence is 16 residues long. CDR3 DNA sequence: TGCGCCAGCAGCCCCGGCGACCAGGGGAAGAACACTGAAGCTTTCTTT. As protein: CASSPGDQGKNTEAFF.

The chain couples TRBV4-1 to TRBJ1-3; the match to TRBD1 covers 9 bases. J gave up 0 bases and V 7 bases, and 22 bases lay outside the gene matches. Germline values: CDR1 MGHRA, CDR2 YSYEKL. This CDR3 region has 21 residues. For the CDR3, the DNA is TGCGCCAGCAAATTCCAACATATGGGGACAGGGACCCTTAACTCTGGAAACACCATATATTTT. The encoded protein is CASKFQHMGTGTLNSGNTIYF.

The chain joins TRBV5-6 to TRBJ1-2; 7 positions match TRBD1. Germline V CDR1 and CDR2: SGHDT, YYEEEE. The trim removed 0 bases at V and 5 bases at J, leaving 19 bases unmatched. The CDR3 sequence is 19 residues long. The CDR3 sequence: CASSLGWTGRAYMAYGYTF. In DNA, the CDR3 is TGTGCCAGCAGCTTGGGTTGGACAGGTCGGGCGTATATGGCGTATGGCTACACCTTC.

The V and J genes are TRBV27 and TRBJ1-5; D ambiguous. Per germline, CDR1 MNHEY and CDR2 SMNVEV (reference sequence). V lost 4 bases, J lost 5 bases, and 12 bases lay in between. This CDR3 comprises 14 residues. CDR3 in amino acids: CASSSYSLHQPQHF. The CDR3 DNA sequence: TGTGCCAGCAGTTCATACAGCCTTCATCAGCCCCAGCATTTT.